The 29 T cell receptor beta chains presented below share a single source sample, sequenced in a study of blood T cell repertoires in COVID-19. Sequencing was performed with immunoSEQ multiplex PCR; in TCRdb, only in-frame clones are kept and a portion is missing. The sample holds 46,000 or so clones; around nine tenths are singletons and the top ten take about 17%. Sequenced: peripheral blood. The receptors stem from a man aged 55 to 70 with active or convalescent COVID-19.

The rearrangement links TRBV5-1 to TRBJ2-1; D is perhaps TRBD1 (6 bases). Deletions cut 2 bases from V and 10 bases from J, with 13 bases between. This CDR3 is built from 13 residues. CDR1 SGHRS and CDR2 YFSETQ come from the germline V gene. The CDR3 spells CASSFPRTVEQFF. The CDR3 bases are TGCGCCAGCAGCTTCCCGCGGACAGTCGAGCAGTTCTTC.

The chain employs TRBV29-1 and TRBJ2-3, with a weak D call TRBD2 (6 bases). The CDR3 runs to 15 residues. Germline V gene lookup returns CDR1 SQVTM and CDR2 ANQGSEA. Trimming stripped 0 bases from V and 0 bases from J, with 10 bases between. In DNA, the CDR3 is TGCAGCGTTGAAGATCGTGGGGGGAGCACAGATACGCAGTATTTT. It encodes CSVEDRGGSTDTQYF.

The chain links TRBV30 to TRBJ1-4; a weak D match, TRBD1 (6 bases). V dropped 0 bases and J dropped 4 bases, with 9 bases sitting between them. Germline loops: CDR1 GTSNPN, CDR2 SVGIG (reference sequence). CDR3 size: 14 residues. CDR3 protein: CAWSVQGSNEKLFF. The CDR3 region has the DNA TGTGCCTGGAGTGTACAGGGAAGTAATGAAAAACTGTTTTTT.

The rearrangement joins TRBV29-1 to TRBJ1-4, with a tentative D call TRBD1 (6 bases). Trimming removed 4 bases from V and 0 bases from J, with 12 bases in between. Germline loops: CDR1 SQVTM, CDR2 ANQGSEA. The length of the CDR3 is 15 residues. For the CDR3, the DNA is TGCAGCGTTGGGGGTGAGGGGGCAACTAATGAAAAACTGTTTTTT. Translation gives CSVGGEGATNEKLFF.

This clone has only one observation. The chain carries TRBV5-1 and TRBJ2-3; possibly TRBD1 for D (5 bases). Trimming pared 3 bases from V and 8 bases from J, leaving 10 bases between. In germline, CDR1 is SGHRS, CDR2 YFSETQ. CDR3 length: 12 residues. CDR3 sequence reads: CASSSSQGTQYF. DNA for the CDR3: TGCGCCAGCAGCTCGTCGCAGGGTACGCAGTATTTT.

This clone was picked up a small number of times. V and J are TRBV20-1 and TRBJ1-4; 8 positions agree with TRBD1. The CDR3 has 13 residues. Germline V gene lookup returns CDR1 DFQATT and CDR2 SNEGSKA (reference sequence). Trimming cost V 3 bases and J 7 bases; bases outside gene matches: 4. CDR3 sequence reads: CSASLGTGEKLFF. The CDR3 bases are TGCAGTGCTAGTTTAGGGACAGGTGAAAAACTGTTTTTT.

This clone was recorded once. This chain joins TRBV28 and TRBJ1-5; TRBD1 might be the D (6 bases). The length of the CDR3 is 16 residues. The germline V and J ends were trimmed by 4 bases and 0 bases, with 13 bases remaining between them. From germline, CDR1 is MDHEN and CDR2 SYDVKM. CDR3 in amino acids: CASSSGTFYSNQPQHF. The CDR3 nucleotides read TGTGCCAGCAGTTCCGGGACATTCTATAGCAATCAGCCCCAGCATTTT.

The rearrangement uses TRBV4-2 and TRBJ1-4, with 7 nucleotides matching TRBD1. Germline CDR1 and CDR2: LGHNA and YNFKEQ. J lost 0 bases, V lost 4 bases, and 8 bases had no gene match. This CDR3 has 17 amino acids. CDR3 residues: CASSLWTGGSTNEKLFF. The CDR3 coding sequence is TGTGCCAGCAGCCTATGGACAGGAGGCTCAACTAATGAAAAACTGTTTTTT.

The chain joins TRBV19 to TRBJ1-2; TRBD1 agrees at 7 bases. Germline CDR1 LNHDA, CDR2 SQIVND (reference sequence). The trim removed 6 bases at V and 2 bases at J, leaving 9 bases unmatched. This CDR3 region has 15 residues. The CDR3 region has the DNA TGTGCCAGTAGACCCGACAGGGTAGCAAACTATGGCTACACCTTC. Translation gives CASRPDRVANYGYTF. Full variable domain (missing parts from reference TRBV19 and TRBJ1-2): DGGITQSPKYLFRKEGQNVTLSCEQNLNHDAMYWYRQDPGQGLRLIYYSQIVNDFQKGDIAEGYSVSREKKESFPLTVTSAQKNPTAFYLCASRPDRVANYGYTFGSGTRLTVV.

This rearrangement joins TRBV25-1 to TRBJ1-3; D remains unclear. From germline, CDR1 is MGHDK and CDR2 SYGVNS. V gave up 1 base and J gave up 0 bases, with 13 bases separating them. This CDR3 comprises 17 residues. CDR3 in amino acids: CASSEFPGGSSGNTIYF. The CDR3 nucleotides are TGTGCCAGCAGTGAATTTCCAGGTGGTAGCTCTGGAAACACCATATATTTT.

The V call is TRBV19, the J call TRBJ2-1, with D possibly being TRBD2 (6 bases). The CDR3 contains 14 residues. Trimming cost V 5 bases and J 8 bases, with 16 bases left between them. The germline CDR1 and CDR2 sequences are LNHDA and SQIVND (reference sequence). In DNA form, the CDR3 reads TGTGCCAGTAGTTGGTACAGAGCGGGCGATGAGCAGTTCTTC. Its translation is CASSWYRAGDEQFF.

V is TRBV25-1 and J is TRBJ1-1; D may be TRBD1 (6 bases). Trimming shortened V by 4 bases and J by 5 bases, and 20 bases separated the two germline ends. Per germline, CDR1 MGHDK and CDR2 SYGVNS. CDR3 size: 16 residues. The CDR3 loop is CASSVGWGGRSTEAFF. In DNA, the CDR3 is TGTGCCAGCAGTGTGGGTTGGGGGGGGCGCTCAACTGAAGCTTTCTTT. The full variable domain, with the rest looked up from reference TRBV25-1 and TRBJ1-1, is EADIYQTPRYLVIGTGKKITLECSQTMGHDKMYWYQQDPGMELHLIHYSYGVNSTEKGDLSSESTVSRIRTEHFPLTLESARPSHTSQYLCASSVGWGGRSTEAFFGQGTRLTVV.

The genes are TRBV28 and TRBJ2-7; 9 bases fit TRBD1. This CDR3 region has 17 residues. Trimming removed 5 bases from V and 2 bases from J; junction bases left unmatched: 13. Germline CDR1 and CDR2: MDHEN and SYDVKM. The CDR3 nucleotides are TGTGCCAGCAGTGGCGTAGGACAGGGGAGGGTGGCCTACGAGCAGTACTTC. Protein: CASSGVGQGRVAYEQYF.

V usage is TRBV5-1 and J usage is TRBJ1-1, with TRBD1 as a possible D gene (5 bases). The CDR3 consists of 16 residues. Deletions cut 4 bases from V and 0 bases from J, with 16 bases between. Germline CDR1 and CDR2: SGHRS and YFSETQ. The DNA of the CDR3 is TGCGCCAGCAGCAGCCTCGACGGGGGAATGAACACTGAAGCTTTCTTT. It specifies CASSSLDGGMNTEAFF.

The chain couples TRBV7-6 to TRBJ2-2, with D possibly being TRBD1 (6 bases). The CDR3 is 17 residues long. Trimming removed 1 base from V and 5 bases from J, with 17 bases in between. Germline values: CDR1 SGHVS, CDR2 FNYEAQ. The CDR3, as DNA: TGTGCCAGCAGCTTAGGGGGGCGAAGGTTAGGAACCGGGGAGCTGTTTTTT. Translated, it gives CASSLGGRRLGTGELFF.

V gene TRBV5-6 combines with J gene TRBJ1-1; weak D call: TRBD1 (5 bases). Germline CDR1 SGHDT, CDR2 YYEEEE. The CDR3 is made up of 15 amino acids. The V end was cut by 4 bases, the J end by 2 bases, with 15 bases between. Here the CDR3 reads CASSGRQFSNTEAFF. CDR3 in DNA: TGTGCCAGCAGCGGTAGACAGTTTTCCAACACTGAAGCTTTCTTT.

This clone came up once. The chain links TRBV6-5 to TRBJ1-1; D is ambiguous. The CDR3 sequence is 14 residues long. In germline, CDR1 is MNHEY, CDR2 SVGAGI. V was trimmed by 1 base and J by 8 bases, leaving 14 bases between them. The CDR3 reads CASSYLARLQEAFF. The CDR3 region has the DNA TGTGCCAGCAGTTACTTGGCCAGACTCCAAGAAGCTTTCTTT.

The CDR3 DNA follows: TGTGCCATCAGTGAGTCGATGGCGGAGGGTTCCTACGAGCAGTACTTC. It encodes CAISESMAEGSYEQYF. This chain joins TRBV10-3 and TRBJ2-7; perhaps TRBD2 as D (6 bases). With 0 bases removed from V and 1 base from J, the gap between germline ends came to 13 bases. CDR1 ENHRY and CDR2 SYGVKD come from the germline V gene. The CDR3 contains 16 residues.

The chain uses TRBV11-2 and TRBJ2-3; possibly TRBD1 for D (6 bases). Germline V gene lookup returns CDR1 SGHAT and CDR2 FQNNGV. V shed 5 bases and J shed 4 bases, with 13 bases lying between them. CDR3 length: 14 residues. The CDR3 DNA reads TGTGCCAGCAGCGTGCAACAGGGTCCAGATACGCAGTATTTT. It encodes CASSVQQGPDTQYF.

The DNA for the CDR3 is TGCAGCGTTGAGAGTGCAGGGTCTAGGAACGAGCAGTACTTC. Its protein product is CSVESAGSRNEQYF. This sequence joins TRBV29-1 and TRBJ2-7, with D maybe TRBD1 (5 bases). The CDR3 is 14 amino acids. Germline V CDR1 and CDR2: SQVTM, ANQGSEA. Between the trimmed V and J ends, which lost 3 bases and 5 bases, there was a span of 17 bases.

This sequence joins TRBV2 and TRBJ1-2, with 7 bases that match TRBD1. The CDR3 is 12 residues long. V was clipped by 5 bases and J by 7 bases; unmatched bases: 4. Germline V lookup: CDR1 SNHLY, CDR2 FYNNEI. The CDR3 sequence: CASSTGAGGYTF. The CDR3, as DNA: TGTGCCAGCAGTACAGGGGCAGGTGGCTACACCTTC.

This clone was found a few times. This chain joins TRBV10-3 and TRBJ1-1; 9 bases align to TRBD1. The CDR3 length is 20 residues. Germline values: CDR1 ENHRY, CDR2 SYGVKD. V shed 3 bases, J shed 0 bases, and the junction held 17 bases outside the gene matches. CDR3 amino acids: CAISDGGVGQGFRMNTEAFF. CDR3 sequence (DNA): TGTGCCATCAGTGATGGGGGGGTAGGACAGGGGTTCAGGATGAACACTGAAGCTTTCTTT.

This clone was counted once. This chain links TRBV9 with TRBJ2-3, with 8 nucleotides matching TRBD2. Germline V lookup: CDR1 SGDLS, CDR2 YYNGEE. The V segment lost 4 bases and the J segment 4 bases; nucleotides outside the gene matches: 17. The CDR3 is 18 residues long. Here the CDR3 reads CASSLGGELAAPSDTQYF. In nucleotides, the CDR3 is TGTGCCAGCAGCCTCGGGGGCGAACTAGCGGCCCCATCAGATACGCAGTATTTT. Combining the CDR3 with reference TRBV9 and TRBJ2-3 gives the whole variable domain DSGVTQTPKHLITATGQRVTLRCSPRSGDLSVYWYQQSLDQGLQFLIQYYNGEERAKGNILERFSAQQFPDLHSELNLSSLELGDSALYFCASSLGGELAAPSDTQYFGPGTRLTVL.

In DNA form, the CDR3 reads TGTGCCGGCGAGGGGGGGGGAACCCAGTACTTC. It is translated as CAGEGGGTQYF. The V gene is TRBV28, the J gene TRBJ2-5; a weak D match, TRBD2 (7 bases). This CDR3 has 11 amino acids. Trimming left V 11 bases short and J 8 bases short, with 15 bases between. CDR1 MDHEN and CDR2 SYDVKM come from the germline V gene.

This chain links TRBV18 with TRBJ1-1; TRBD1 might be the D (6 bases). The CDR3 loop spans 13 amino acids. The germline V gene encodes CDR1 KGHSH and CDR2 LQKENI. V shed 3 bases and J shed 2 bases, with 7 bases lying between them. The CDR3 spells CASSPGTNTEAFF. The DNA for the CDR3 is TGTGCCAGCTCACCCGGGACAAACACTGAAGCTTTCTTT.

The count of this clone is one. This sequence joins TRBV25-1 and TRBJ1-1, with D maybe TRBD1 (6 bases). The CDR3 length is 13 residues. Trimming took 2 bases from V and 6 from J, leaving 10 bases between them. The germline gives CDR1 MGHDK, CDR2 SYGVNS. CDR3 in amino acids: CASSETRTAEAFF. CDR3 nucleotide sequence: TGTGCCAGCAGTGAAACTCGGACAGCTGAAGCTTTCTTT.

This chain connects TRBV28 to TRBJ2-3; 8 bases are a match to TRBD2. Trimming removed 4 bases from V and 1 base from J; junction bases left unmatched: 1. Germline V gene data show CDR1 as MDHEN and CDR2 as SYDVKM. CDR3 length: 14 residues. CDR3 sequence reads: CASSSTSGTDTQYF. In DNA form, the CDR3 reads TGTGCCAGCAGTTCGACTAGCGGCACAGATACGCAGTATTTT.

This clone came up once. This chain joins TRBV28 and TRBJ2-5, with 9 bases that match TRBD2. The junction had 14 bases not matched to a gene; V was cut back by 6 bases and J by 6 bases. This CDR3 spans 16 amino acids. The germline V gene has CDR1 MDHEN and CDR2 SYDVKM. In DNA form, the CDR3 reads TGTGCCAGCAGCCCCCTAGGTAGCGGGGGCAAGAAGACCCAGTACTTC. Its translation: CASSPLGSGGKKTQYF.

This chain uses TRBV7-9 with TRBJ2-2, with 8 nucleotides matching TRBD1. From germline, CDR1 is SEHNR and CDR2 FQNEAQ (reference sequence). The V gene end was trimmed by 2 bases and the J gene end by 4 bases; junction bases not matched to a gene: 6. This CDR3 contains 16 residues. The CDR3 loop is CASSLRWTGITGELFF. DNA for the CDR3: TGTGCCAGCAGCTTAAGGTGGACAGGGATCACCGGGGAGCTGTTTTTT.